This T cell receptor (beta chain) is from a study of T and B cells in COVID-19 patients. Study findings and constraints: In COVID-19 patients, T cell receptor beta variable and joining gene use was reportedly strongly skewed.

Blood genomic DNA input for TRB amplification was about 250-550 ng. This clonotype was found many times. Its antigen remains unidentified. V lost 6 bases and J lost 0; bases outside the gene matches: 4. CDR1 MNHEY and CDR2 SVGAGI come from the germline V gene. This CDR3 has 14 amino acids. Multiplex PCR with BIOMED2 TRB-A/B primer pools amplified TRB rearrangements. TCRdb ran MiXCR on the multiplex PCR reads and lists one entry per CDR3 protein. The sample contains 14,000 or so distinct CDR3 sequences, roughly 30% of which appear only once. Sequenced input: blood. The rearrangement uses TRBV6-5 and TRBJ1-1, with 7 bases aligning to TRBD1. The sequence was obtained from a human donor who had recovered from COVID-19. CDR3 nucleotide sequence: TGTGCCAGCAGCGACAGGGACATGAACACTGAAGCTTTCTTT. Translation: CASSDRDMNTEAFF.